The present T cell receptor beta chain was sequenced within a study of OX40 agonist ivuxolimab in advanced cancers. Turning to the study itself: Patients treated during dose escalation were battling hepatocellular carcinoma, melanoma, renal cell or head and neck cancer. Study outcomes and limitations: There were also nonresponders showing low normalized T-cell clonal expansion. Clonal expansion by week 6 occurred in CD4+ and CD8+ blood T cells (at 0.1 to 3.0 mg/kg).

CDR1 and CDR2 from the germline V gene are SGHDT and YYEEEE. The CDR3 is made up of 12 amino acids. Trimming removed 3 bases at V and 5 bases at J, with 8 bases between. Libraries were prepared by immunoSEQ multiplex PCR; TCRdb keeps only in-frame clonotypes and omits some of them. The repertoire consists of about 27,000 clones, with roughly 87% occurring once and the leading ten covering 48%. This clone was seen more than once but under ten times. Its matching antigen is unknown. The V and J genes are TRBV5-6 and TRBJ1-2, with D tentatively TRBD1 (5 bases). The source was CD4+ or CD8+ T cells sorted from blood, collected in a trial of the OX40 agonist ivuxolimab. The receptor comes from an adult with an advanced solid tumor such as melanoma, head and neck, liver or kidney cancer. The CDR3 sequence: CASSSGTYGYTF. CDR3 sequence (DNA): TGTGCCAGCAGCTCCGGGACGTATGGCTACACCTTC.